This T cell receptor beta chain was sequenced for a study of T cell clonality in common variable immunodeficiency. General study points: Common variable immunodeficiency TCR beta sequences reportedly had fewer deletions and N-nucleotide insertions. Links between repertoire features and CVID complications were heterogeneity-limited.

There are many counts of this clone. Its antigen is currently unknown. The CDR3 end is not reached by the read, which stops 3 residues before it; the germline J gene fills it in. CVID subjects were neither ill nor on immunomodulatory or immunosuppressive medication at sampling. CDR3 length: 15 residues. In germline, CDR1 is SGHDT, CDR2 YYEEEE. The V segment lost 4 bases and the J segment 1 base; nucleotides outside the gene matches: 7. The table came from immunoSEQ multiplex PCR; TCRdb's copy has only in-frame clones and leaves some out. Observed in the sample are about 17,000 clones, none of them singletons.

V and J are TRBV5-6 and TRBJ2-5, with 7 bases aligning to TRBD1. Sequencing input: peripheral blood mononuclear cells. This clonotype originated in a human donor with common variable immunodeficiency. The CDR3 bases that were read are TGTGCCAGCAGCCCGCCGGGACAGCTCCAAGAGACC. Its translation is CASSPPGQLQET. The whole CDR3 protein is CASSPPGQLQETQYF.